This T cell receptor beta chain comes out of a study of brain T cells in children with intractable seizures. Germline CDR1 reads SGHNT; CDR2 reads YYREEE (reference sequence). The CDR3 covers 13 residues. Between the trimmed V and J ends, which lost 0 bases and 8 bases, there was a span of 11 bases. Notes on the study in general: Absence of clones before surgery may stem from lower sequencing depth. Patients' HCMV serostatus was unknown; virus specificity rests on CDR3 similarity alone.

This clone was recorded once. Its matching antigen is unknown. Clones were sequenced by immunoSEQ multiplex PCR, and TCRdb holds only the in-frame ones, with some missing. The sample has roughly 64,000 clones; approximately 95% are singletons. Surgery cases with the highest brain T cell transcript signatures were chosen for sequencing. The material was peripheral blood, obtained at surgery. The receptor's source is a boy younger than two with focal cortical dysplasia and intractable seizures. The chain is built from TRBV5-4 and TRBJ1-1; D is possibly TRBD1 (6 bases). Here the CDR3 reads CASSLDPGAEAFF. CDR3 nucleotide sequence: TGTGCCAGCAGCTTGGATCCGGGGGCCGAAGCTTTCTTT.